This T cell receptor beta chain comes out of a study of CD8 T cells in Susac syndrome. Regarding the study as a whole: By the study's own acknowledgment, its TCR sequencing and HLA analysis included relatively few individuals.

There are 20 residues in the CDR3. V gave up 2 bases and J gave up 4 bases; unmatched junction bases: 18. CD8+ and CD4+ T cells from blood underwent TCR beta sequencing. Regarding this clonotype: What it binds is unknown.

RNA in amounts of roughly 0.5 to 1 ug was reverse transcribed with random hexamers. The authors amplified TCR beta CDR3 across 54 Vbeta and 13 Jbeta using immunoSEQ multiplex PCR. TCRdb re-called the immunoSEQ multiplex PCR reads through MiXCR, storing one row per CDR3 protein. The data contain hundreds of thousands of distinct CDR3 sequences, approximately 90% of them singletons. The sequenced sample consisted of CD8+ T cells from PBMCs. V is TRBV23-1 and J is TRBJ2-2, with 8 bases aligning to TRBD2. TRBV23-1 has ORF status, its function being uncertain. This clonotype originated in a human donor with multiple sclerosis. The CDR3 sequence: CASSQIGLAGSGFSTGELFF. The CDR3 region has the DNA TGCGCCAGCAGTCAAATCGGGCTAGCGGGCTCCGGATTTAGCACCGGGGAGCTGTTTTTT.